The 2 T cell receptor beta chains below come from one sample, sequenced in a study of T cells in Graves' hyperthyroidism and ophthalmopathy. What was amplified from RNA transcripts were TCR beta CDR3 regions. First-round RT-PCR with HTBI primers amplified the TCR CDR3 region. One entry per CDR3 protein, called by TCRdb with MiXCR from the multiplex PCR reads. The table includes about 840,000 distinct CDR3 sequences, roughly 37% detected once. The sequenced sample was blood. The receptors were sampled from a man aged 18 to 29 with Graves' hyperthyroidism.

V is TRBV7-8 and J is TRBJ2-7; D may match TRBD1 or TRBD2 (6 bases each). Germline CDR1 SGHVS, CDR2 FQNEAQ. Trimming removed 5 bases at V and 2 bases at J, with 13 bases between. CDR3 size: 14 residues. The CDR3 DNA reads TGTGCCAGCAGCATAGGGGGGTCGGCCTACGAGCAGTACTTC. Translating it yields CASSIGGSAYEQYF.

In this sample, this clonotype turned up many times. Written as DNA, the CDR3 is TGTGCCAGCAGCCTCAGCGTCTACGAGCAGTACTTC. Its translation: CASSLSVYEQYF. The chain combines TRBV7-9 with TRBJ2-7; D is uncertain. Per germline, CDR1 SEHNR and CDR2 FQNEAQ (reference sequence). There are 12 residues in the CDR3. The V end was cut by 5 bases, the J end by 3 bases, with 8 bases between.